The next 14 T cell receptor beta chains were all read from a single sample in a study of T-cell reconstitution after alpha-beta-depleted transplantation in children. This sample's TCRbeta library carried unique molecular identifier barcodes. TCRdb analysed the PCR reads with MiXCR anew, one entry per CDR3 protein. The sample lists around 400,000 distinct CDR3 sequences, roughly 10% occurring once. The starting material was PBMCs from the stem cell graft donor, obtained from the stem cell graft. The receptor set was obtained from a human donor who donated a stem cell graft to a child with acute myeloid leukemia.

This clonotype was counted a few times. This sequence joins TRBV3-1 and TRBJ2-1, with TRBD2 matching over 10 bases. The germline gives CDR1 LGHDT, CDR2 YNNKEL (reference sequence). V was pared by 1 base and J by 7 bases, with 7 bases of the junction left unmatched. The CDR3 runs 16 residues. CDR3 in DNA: TGTGCCAGCAGCCAAGGGGCGGGACTAGCGAGGAATGAGCAGTTCTTC. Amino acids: CASSQGAGLARNEQFF.

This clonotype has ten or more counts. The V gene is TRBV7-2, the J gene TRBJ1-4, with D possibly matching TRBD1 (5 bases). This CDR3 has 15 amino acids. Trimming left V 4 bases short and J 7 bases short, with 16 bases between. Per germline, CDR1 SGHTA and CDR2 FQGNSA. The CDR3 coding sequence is TGTGCCAGCAGCTCCGCCGGGGCCCGGGGTGAAAAACTGTTTTTT. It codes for CASSSAGARGEKLFF. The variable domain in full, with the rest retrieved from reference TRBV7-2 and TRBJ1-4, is GAGVSQSPSNKVTEKGKDVELRCDPISGHTALYWYRQSLGQGLEFLIYFQGNSAPDKSGLPSDRFSAERTGGSVSTLTIQRTQQEDSAVYLCASSSAGARGEKLFFGSGTQLSVL.

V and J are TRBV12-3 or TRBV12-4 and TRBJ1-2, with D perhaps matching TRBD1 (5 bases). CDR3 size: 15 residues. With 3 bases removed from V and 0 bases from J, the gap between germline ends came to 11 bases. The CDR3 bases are TGTGCCAGCAGTTTCGGGCAGGGATCTAACTATGGCTACACCTTC. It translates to CASSFGQGSNYGYTF.

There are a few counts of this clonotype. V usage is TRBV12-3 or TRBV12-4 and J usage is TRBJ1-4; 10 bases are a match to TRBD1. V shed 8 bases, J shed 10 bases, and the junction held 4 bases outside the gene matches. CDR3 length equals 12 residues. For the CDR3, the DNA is TGTGCCAGCGCCGGACAGGGGGGAAAACTGTTTTTT. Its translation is CASAGQGGKLFF.

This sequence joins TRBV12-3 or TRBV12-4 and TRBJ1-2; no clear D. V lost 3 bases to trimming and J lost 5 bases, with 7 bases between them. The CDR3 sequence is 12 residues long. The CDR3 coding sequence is TGTGCCAGCAGTTTTAAGTGGTATGGCTACACCTTC. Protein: CASSFKWYGYTF.

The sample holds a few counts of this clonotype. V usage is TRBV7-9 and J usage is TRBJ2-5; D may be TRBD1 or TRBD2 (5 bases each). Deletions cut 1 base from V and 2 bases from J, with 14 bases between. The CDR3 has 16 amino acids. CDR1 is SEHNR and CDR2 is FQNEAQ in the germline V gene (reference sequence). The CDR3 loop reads CASSLGPEGIQETQYF. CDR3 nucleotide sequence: TGTGCCAGCAGCTTAGGACCTGAGGGGATACAAGAGACCCAGTACTTC.

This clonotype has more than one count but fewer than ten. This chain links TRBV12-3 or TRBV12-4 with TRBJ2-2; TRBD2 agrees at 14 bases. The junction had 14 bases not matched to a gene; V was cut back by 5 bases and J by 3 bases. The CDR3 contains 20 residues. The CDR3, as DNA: TGTGCCAGCAGTCCTCGACGACTAGCGGGGGGGCCCTTTTACACCGGGGAGCTGTTTTTT. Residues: CASSPRRLAGGPFYTGELFF.

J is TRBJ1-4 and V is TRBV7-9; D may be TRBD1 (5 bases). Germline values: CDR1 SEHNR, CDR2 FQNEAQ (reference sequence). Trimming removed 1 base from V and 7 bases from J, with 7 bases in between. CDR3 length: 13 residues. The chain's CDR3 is CASSLGRVEKLFF. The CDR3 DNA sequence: TGTGCCAGCAGCTTAGGCAGGGTTGAAAAACTGTTTTTT.

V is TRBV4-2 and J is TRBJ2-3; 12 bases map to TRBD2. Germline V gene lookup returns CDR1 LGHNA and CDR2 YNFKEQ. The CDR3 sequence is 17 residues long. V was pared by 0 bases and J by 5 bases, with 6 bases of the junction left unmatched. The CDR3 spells CASSQELAGGPLDTQYF. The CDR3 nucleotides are TGTGCCAGCAGCCAAGAACTAGCGGGAGGCCCGTTAGATACGCAGTATTTT.

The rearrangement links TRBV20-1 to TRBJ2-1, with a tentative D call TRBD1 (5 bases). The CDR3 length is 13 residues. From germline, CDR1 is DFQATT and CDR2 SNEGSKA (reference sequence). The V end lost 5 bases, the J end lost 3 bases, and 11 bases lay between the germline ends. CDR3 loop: CSARRGNYNEQFF. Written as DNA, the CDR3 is TGCAGTGCTCGTAGGGGCAACTACAATGAGCAGTTCTTC.

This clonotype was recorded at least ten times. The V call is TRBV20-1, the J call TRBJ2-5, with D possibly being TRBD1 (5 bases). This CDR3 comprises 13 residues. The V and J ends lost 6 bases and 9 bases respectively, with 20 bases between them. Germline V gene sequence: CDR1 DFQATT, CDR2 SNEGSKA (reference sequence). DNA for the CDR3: TGCAGTGCAGCGAACTTCCTGACAGTCGCCCAGTACTTC. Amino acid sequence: CSAANFLTVAQYF.

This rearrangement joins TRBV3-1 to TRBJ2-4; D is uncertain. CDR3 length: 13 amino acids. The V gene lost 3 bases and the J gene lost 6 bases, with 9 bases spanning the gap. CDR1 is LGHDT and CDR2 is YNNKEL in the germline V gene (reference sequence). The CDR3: CASSQVQRNIQYF. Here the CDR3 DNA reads TGTGCCAGCAGCCAGGTACAAAGAAACATTCAGTACTTC.

The CDR3 DNA reads TGTGCCATCAGTGAAACTAGCGGGAGCCCCGGGGAGCTGTTTTTT. Its translation: CAISETSGSPGELFF. The chain employs TRBV10-3 and TRBJ2-2; TRBD2 matches at 11 bases. V dropped 3 bases and J dropped 6; count of bases not matched to a gene: 3. This CDR3 is 15 amino acids long. Germline CDR1 and CDR2: ENHRY and SYGVKD.

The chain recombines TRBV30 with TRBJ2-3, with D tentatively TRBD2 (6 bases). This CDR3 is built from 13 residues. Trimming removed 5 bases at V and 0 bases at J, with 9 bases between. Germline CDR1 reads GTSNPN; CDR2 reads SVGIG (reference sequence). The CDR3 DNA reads TGTGCCTGGGGAAGCGGGAGCACAGATACGCAGTATTTT. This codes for CAWGSGSTDTQYF. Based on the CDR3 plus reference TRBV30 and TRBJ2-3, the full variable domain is SQTIHQWPATLVQPVGSPLSLECTVEGTSNPNLYWYRQAAGRGLQLLFYSVGIGQISSEVPQNLSASRPQDRQFILSSKKLLLSDSGFYLCAWGSGSTDTQYFGPGTRLTVL.